What follows describes a single T cell receptor (beta chain). The assay was immunoSEQ multiplex PCR, and TCRdb's table has in-frame clones only and misses some. The sample comprises 50,000 or so clones, 90% of which are singletons, and around 9.7% rests with the top ten. The source of the sample is a study of blood T cell repertoires in COVID-19. Overall study context: Spain, Italy and the United States supplied samples that represented acute and convalescent COVID-19.

The CDR3 covers 14 residues. The sequence derives from a woman older than 75 with acute or convalescent COVID-19. Sample: peripheral blood. The chain combines TRBV21-1 with TRBJ2-1; the DNA was not compared with TRBD2, the D call given in the table. TRBV21-1 is noted as a pseudogene. DNA of the CDR3: TGTGCCAGCCGGCCGGGAGGTCCGAGGGGTGAGCAGTTCTTC. Translated, it gives CASRPGGPRGEQFF.